These T cell receptor beta chains were read from a single sample in a study of graft-versus-host responses after intestinal transplantation. Clones were sequenced by immunoSEQ multiplex PCR, and TCRdb holds only the in-frame ones, with some missing. The data contain around 99,000 clones, 85% to 95% of them singletons. Their specific antigens are unknown. The sequenced sample was unstimulated CD8+ T cells sorted from spleen or lymph node cells, obtained before intestinal transplant. The receptor source for this set is a human donor who received an intestinal transplant. Each CDR3 is given with its conserved first and last residue. The order of the fields is D gene, V gene, J gene, clone size, CDR3 protein, CDR3 DNA. The D gene is left open where the match is weak. Not every row has a clone size; where given, it reads once, few, many or a size class.

D gene: TRBD1; V gene: TRBV7-9; J gene: TRBJ1-4; clone size: once; CDR3 protein: CASSEQGAGEKLFF; CDR3 DNA: TGTGCCAGCAGCGAACAGGGGGCAGGTGAAAAACTGTTTTTT
D gene: TRBD1; V gene: TRBV2; J gene: TRBJ1-4; clone size: .; CDR3 protein: CASTTGQGARFDEKLFF; CDR3 DNA: TGTGCCAGCACTACGGGACAGGGGGCGCGGTTCGATGAAAAACTGTTTTTT
D gene: TRBD1; V gene: TRBV2; J gene: TRBJ2-5; clone size: .; CDR3 protein: CASRGPGQGHSETQYF; CDR3 DNA: TGTGCCAGCAGGGGACCGGGACAGGGCCACTCAGAGACCCAGTACTTC
D gene: TRBD1; V gene: TRBV10-3; J gene: TRBJ2-7; clone size: .; CDR3 protein: CAISEVGQGYEQYF; CDR3 DNA: TGTGCCATCAGTGAAGTTGGACAGGGCTACGAGCAGTACTTC
D gene: TRBD2; V gene: TRBV27; J gene: TRBJ2-3; clone size: .; CDR3 protein: CASRQTSSVADTQYF; CDR3 DNA: TGTGCCAGCAGGCAGACTAGCTCGGTGGCAGATACGCAGTATTTT
D gene: TRBD2; V gene: TRBV9; J gene: TRBJ2-3; clone size: .; CDR3 protein: CASSETSGGTDTQYF; CDR3 DNA: TGTGCCAGCAGCGAGACTAGCGGGGGAACAGATACGCAGTATTTT
D gene: TRBD2; V gene: TRBV7-2; J gene: TRBJ2-1; clone size: .; CDR3 protein: CASSQGTSGGPLYNEQFF; CDR3 DNA: TGTGCCAGCAGCCAAGGGACTAGCGGGGGCCCACTTTACAATGAGCAGTTCTTC
D gene: .; V gene: TRBV9; J gene: TRBJ1-1; clone size: .; CDR3 protein: CASSRSATTENTEAFF; CDR3 DNA: TGTGCCAGCAGCCGGAGTGCTACGACAGAGAACACTGAAGCTTTCTTT
D gene: TRBD1; V gene: TRBV27; J gene: TRBJ2-1; clone size: .; CDR3 protein: CATQQGYRDNEQFF; CDR3 DNA: TGTGCCACCCAACAGGGGTATCGAGACAATGAGCAGTTCTTC
D gene: .; V gene: TRBV30; J gene: TRBJ1-6; clone size: .; CDR3 protein: CAWSPRQSSYNSPLHF; CDR3 DNA: TGTGCCTGGAGTCCCCGACAGAGCTCCTATAATTCACCCCTCCACTTT
D gene: .; V gene: TRBV7-8; J gene: TRBJ1-5; clone size: .; CDR3 protein: CASSFGQSGSNQPQHF; CDR3 DNA: TGTGCCAGCAGCTTTGGCCAGTCGGGTAGCAATCAGCCCCAGCATTTT
D gene: TRBD1; V gene: TRBV14; J gene: TRBJ2-1; clone size: once; CDR3 protein: CASSPYGQGYNEQFF; CDR3 DNA: TGTGCCAGCAGCCCCTACGGACAGGGGTACAATGAGCAGTTCTTC
D gene: .; V gene: TRBV19; J gene: TRBJ1-5; clone size: .; CDR3 protein: CASNRQINQPQHF; CDR3 DNA: TGTGCCAGTAATCGACAGATCAATCAGCCCCAGCATTTT
D gene: TRBD2; V gene: TRBV6-6; J gene: TRBJ2-7; clone size: .; CDR3 protein: CASTLIAGVSSYEQYF; CDR3 DNA: TGTGCCAGCACCCTAATAGCGGGCGTGAGCTCCTACGAGCAGTACTTC
D gene: .; V gene: TRBV27; J gene: TRBJ2-7; clone size: .; CDR3 protein: CASSLRGGEQYF; CDR3 DNA: TGTGCCAGCAGTTTGAGGGGGGGCGAGCAGTACTTC
D gene: TRBD1; V gene: TRBV7-9; J gene: TRBJ2-2; clone size: .; CDR3 protein: CASRTNLGQGNTGELFF; CDR3 DNA: TGTGCCAGCAGAACGAACTTAGGACAGGGTAACACCGGGGAGCTGTTTTTT
D gene: .; V gene: TRBV6-5; J gene: TRBJ2-7; clone size: .; CDR3 protein: CASSYVAGHPEQYF; CDR3 DNA: TGTGCCAGCAGTTATGTCGCTGGACACCCCGAGCAGTACTTC
D gene: TRBD1; V gene: TRBV5-1; J gene: TRBJ1-1; clone size: .; CDR3 protein: CASSEGQEKAFF; CDR3 DNA: TGCGCCAGCAGCGAGGGACAGGAGAAAGCTTTCTTT
D gene: .; V gene: TRBV27; J gene: TRBJ1-1; clone size: .; CDR3 protein: CASGANTEAFF; CDR3 DNA: TGTGCTTCAGGGGCGAACACTGAAGCTTTCTTT
D gene: TRBD1; V gene: TRBV18; J gene: TRBJ1-1; clone size: once; CDR3 protein: CASSPLDRESVGAFF; CDR3 DNA: TGTGCCAGCTCACCACTCGACAGGGAAAGTGTCGGAGCTTTCTTT
D gene: TRBD1; V gene: TRBV6-5; J gene: TRBJ1-2; clone size: .; CDR3 protein: CATRDSSPRGYTF; CDR3 DNA: TGTGCCACCAGGGACAGCTCCCCTAGGGGCTACACCTTC
D gene: TRBD1; V gene: TRBV9; J gene: TRBJ1-2; clone size: .; CDR3 protein: CASQGAGIGYTF; CDR3 DNA: TGTGCCAGCCAGGGGGCAGGGATAGGCTACACCTTC
D gene: TRBD1; V gene: TRBV7-2; J gene: TRBJ1-6; clone size: few; CDR3 protein: CASSSGQGPNSPLHF; CDR3 DNA: TGTGCCAGCAGCTCGGGACAGGGCCCTAATTCACCCCTCCACTTT
D gene: .; V gene: TRBV7-2; J gene: TRBJ1-5; clone size: .; CDR3 protein: CASSLNPRGNNQPQHF; CDR3 DNA: TGTGCCAGCAGCTTAAACCCCCGGGGGAACAATCAGCCCCAGCATTTT
D gene: TRBD2; V gene: TRBV10-1; J gene: TRBJ2-7; clone size: .; CDR3 protein: CASSPGGGGGEQYF; CDR3 DNA: TGCGCCAGCAGCCCGGGCGGTGGCGGGGGCGAGCAGTACTTC
D gene: TRBD1; V gene: TRBV27; J gene: TRBJ1-4; clone size: .; CDR3 protein: CASGTGLNEKLFF; CDR3 DNA: TGTGCCAGCGGGACAGGGTTGAATGAAAAACTGTTTTTT
D gene: .; V gene: TRBV7-9; J gene: TRBJ1-2; clone size: .; CDR3 protein: CASSQRTEYGYTF; CDR3 DNA: TGTGCCAGCAGCCAGAGGACAGAGTATGGCTACACCTTC
D gene: TRBD1; V gene: TRBV7-9; J gene: TRBJ1-2; clone size: .; CDR3 protein: CASSLGTGGNYGYTF; CDR3 DNA: TGTGCCAGCAGCTTAGGGACAGGGGGTAACTATGGCTACACCTTC
D gene: .; V gene: TRBV5-6; J gene: TRBJ1-2; clone size: few; CDR3 protein: CASSGDMTPGDGYTF; CDR3 DNA: TGTGCCAGCAGCGGAGACATGACCCCAGGGGATGGCTACACCTTC
D gene: TRBD1; V gene: TRBV7-9; J gene: TRBJ1-4; clone size: .; CDR3 protein: CASSTSGTDGEKLFF; CDR3 DNA: TGTGCCAGCAGCACCTCCGGGACAGATGGTGAAAAACTGTTTTTT
D gene: TRBD2; V gene: TRBV9; J gene: TRBJ2-2; clone size: .; CDR3 protein: CASRGTSGGANTGELFF; CDR3 DNA: TGTGCCAGCAGGGGTACTAGCGGGGGAGCGAACACCGGGGAGCTGTTTTTT
D gene: .; V gene: TRBV13; J gene: TRBJ1-1; clone size: few; CDR3 protein: CASRGVVGTEAFF; CDR3 DNA: TGTGCCAGCAGAGGGGTGGTCGGCACTGAAGCTTTCTTT
D gene: .; V gene: TRBV5-6; J gene: TRBJ2-7; clone size: .; CDR3 protein: CASSLAGDPYEQYF; CDR3 DNA: TGTGCCAGCAGCTTGGCAGGGGACCCCTACGAGCAGTACTTC
D gene: TRBD1; V gene: TRBV10-2; J gene: TRBJ2-1; clone size: few; CDR3 protein: CASSDRGNEQFF; CDR3 DNA: TGCGCCAGCAGTGACAGGGGGAATGAGCAGTTCTTC
D gene: .; V gene: TRBV6-4; J gene: TRBJ2-3; clone size: .; CDR3 protein: CASSVQGGAADTQYF; CDR3 DNA: TGTGCCAGCAGTGTCCAAGGGGGGGCCGCAGATACGCAGTATTTT
D gene: .; V gene: TRBV6-1; J gene: TRBJ2-2; clone size: once; CDR3 protein: CASREGYGGTGTGELFF; CDR3 DNA: TGTGCCAGCAGGGAAGGTTATGGAGGGACTGGTACCGGGGAGCTGTTTTTT
D gene: .; V gene: TRBV9; J gene: TRBJ2-1; clone size: .; CDR3 protein: CASSGDRGANEQFF; CDR3 DNA: TGTGCCAGCAGCGGGGATCGGGGGGCGAATGAGCAGTTCTTC
D gene: .; V gene: TRBV19; J gene: TRBJ1-5; clone size: .; CDR3 protein: CASGPRLNNQPQHF; CDR3 DNA: TGTGCCAGTGGTCCCAGACTGAATAATCAGCCCCAGCATTTT
D gene: .; V gene: TRBV11-2; J gene: TRBJ1-5; clone size: .; CDR3 protein: CASSPGSSSNQPQHF; CDR3 DNA: TGTGCCAGCAGCCCGGGATCAAGCTCCAATCAGCCCCAGCATTTT
D gene: TRBD1; V gene: TRBV7-8; J gene: TRBJ1-1; clone size: .; CDR3 protein: CASSPDTEGALLPEAFF; CDR3 DNA: TGTGCCAGCAGCCCGGATACCGAGGGGGCGCTTCTCCCTGAAGCTTTCTTT